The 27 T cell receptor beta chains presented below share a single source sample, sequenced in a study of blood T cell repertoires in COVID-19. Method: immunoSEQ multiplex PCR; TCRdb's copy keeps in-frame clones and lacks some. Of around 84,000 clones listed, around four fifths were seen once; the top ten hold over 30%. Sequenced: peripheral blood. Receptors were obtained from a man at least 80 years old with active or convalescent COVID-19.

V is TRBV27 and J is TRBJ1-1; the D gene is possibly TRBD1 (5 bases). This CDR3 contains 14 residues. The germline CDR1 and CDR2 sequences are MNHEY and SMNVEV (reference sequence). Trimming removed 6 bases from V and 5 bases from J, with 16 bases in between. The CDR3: CASRTQQVQTEAFF. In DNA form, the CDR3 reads TGTGCCAGCAGAACGCAACAGGTACAAACTGAAGCTTTCTTT.

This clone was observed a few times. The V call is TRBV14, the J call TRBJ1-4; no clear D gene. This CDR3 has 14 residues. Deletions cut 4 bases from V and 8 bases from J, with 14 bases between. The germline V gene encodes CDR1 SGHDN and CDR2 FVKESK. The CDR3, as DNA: TGTGCCAGCAGCCGCGACGAGGATGGCGAAAAACTGTTTTTT. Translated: CASSRDEDGEKLFF.

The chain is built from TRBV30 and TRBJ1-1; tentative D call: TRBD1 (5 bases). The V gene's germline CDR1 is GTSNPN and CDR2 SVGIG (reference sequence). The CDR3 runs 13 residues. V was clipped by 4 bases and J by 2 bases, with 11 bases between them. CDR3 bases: TGTGCCTGGACCTACAGGAGAAACACTGAAGCTTTCTTT. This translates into CAWTYRRNTEAFF.

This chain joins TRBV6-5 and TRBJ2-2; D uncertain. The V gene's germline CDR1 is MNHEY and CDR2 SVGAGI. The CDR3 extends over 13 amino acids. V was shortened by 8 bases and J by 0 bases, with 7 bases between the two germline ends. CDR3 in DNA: TGTGCCAGCTTGCGTACGAACACCGGGGAGCTGTTTTTT. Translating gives CASLRTNTGELFF.

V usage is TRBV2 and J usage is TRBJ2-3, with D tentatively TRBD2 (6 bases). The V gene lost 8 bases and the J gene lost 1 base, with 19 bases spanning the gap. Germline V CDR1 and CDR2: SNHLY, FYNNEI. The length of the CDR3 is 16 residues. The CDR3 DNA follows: TGTGCCAGCCCCTTCAGAAGCGGAGGGGGCACAGATACGCAGTATTTT. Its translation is CASPFRSGGGTDTQYF.

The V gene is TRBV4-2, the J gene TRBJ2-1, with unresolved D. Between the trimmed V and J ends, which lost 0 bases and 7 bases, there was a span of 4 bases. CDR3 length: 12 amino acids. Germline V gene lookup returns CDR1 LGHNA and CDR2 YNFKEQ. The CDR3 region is CASSQERNEQFF. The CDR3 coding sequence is TGTGCCAGCAGCCAAGAGAGGAATGAGCAGTTCTTC.

CDR3 sequence reads: CASGSQRDSKTGELFF. In DNA form, the CDR3 reads TGTGCCAGCGGTTCGCAACGGGACTCCAAAACCGGGGAGCTGTTTTTT. The rearrangement uses TRBV5-4 and TRBJ2-2, with D perhaps TRBD2 (6 bases). Trimming took off 7 bases at V and 5 bases at J, with 21 bases between the two ends. Germline assignment: CDR1 SGHNT and CDR2 YYREEE (reference sequence). The CDR3 totals 16 residues.

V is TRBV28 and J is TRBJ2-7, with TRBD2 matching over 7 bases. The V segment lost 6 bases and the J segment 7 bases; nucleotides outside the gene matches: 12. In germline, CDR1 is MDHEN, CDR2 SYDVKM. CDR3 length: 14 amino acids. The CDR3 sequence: CASRGGAILYEQYF. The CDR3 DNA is TGTGCCAGCAGGGGAGGGGCGATACTCTATGAGCAGTACTTC.

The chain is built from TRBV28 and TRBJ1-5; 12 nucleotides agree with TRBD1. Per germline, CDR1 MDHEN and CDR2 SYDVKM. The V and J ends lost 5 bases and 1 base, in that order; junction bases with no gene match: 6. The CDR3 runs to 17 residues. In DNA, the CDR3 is TGTGCCAGCAGTAGGCCGGGACAGGGGGCAAGCAATCAGCCCCAGCATTTT. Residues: CASSRPGQGASNQPQHF.

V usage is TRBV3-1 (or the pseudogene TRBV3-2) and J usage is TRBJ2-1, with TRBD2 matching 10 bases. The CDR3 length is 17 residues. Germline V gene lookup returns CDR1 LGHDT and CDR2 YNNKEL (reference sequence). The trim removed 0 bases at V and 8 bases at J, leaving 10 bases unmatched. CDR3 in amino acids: CASSQDSAGGRRDEQFF. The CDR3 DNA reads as TGTGCCAGCAGCCAAGATTCAGCGGGAGGGAGAAGGGATGAGCAGTTCTTC.

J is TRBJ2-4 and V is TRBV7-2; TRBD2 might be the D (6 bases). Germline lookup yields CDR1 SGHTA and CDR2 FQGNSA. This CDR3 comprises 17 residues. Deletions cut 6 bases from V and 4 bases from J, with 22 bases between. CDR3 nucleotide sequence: TGTGCCAGCAGGGATGCGGGATATCCCGCAGGTAAAAACATTCAGTACTTC. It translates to CASRDAGYPAGKNIQYF.

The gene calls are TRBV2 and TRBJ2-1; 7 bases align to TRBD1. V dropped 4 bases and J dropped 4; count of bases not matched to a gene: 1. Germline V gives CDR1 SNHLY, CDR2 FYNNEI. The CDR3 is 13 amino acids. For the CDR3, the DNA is TGTGCCAGCAGTGGGGACAGATACAATGAGCAGTTCTTC. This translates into CASSGDRYNEQFF.

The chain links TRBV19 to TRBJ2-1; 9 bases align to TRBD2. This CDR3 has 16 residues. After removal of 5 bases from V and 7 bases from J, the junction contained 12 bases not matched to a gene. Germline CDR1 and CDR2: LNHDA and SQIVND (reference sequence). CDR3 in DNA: TGTGCCAGTAGTCCATCGGGACTAGCCGGATGGAATGAGCAGTTCTTC. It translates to CASSPSGLAGWNEQFF.

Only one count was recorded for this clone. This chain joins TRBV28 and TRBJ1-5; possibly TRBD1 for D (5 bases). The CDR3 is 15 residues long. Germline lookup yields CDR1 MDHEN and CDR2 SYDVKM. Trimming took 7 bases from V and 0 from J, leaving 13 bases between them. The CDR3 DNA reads TGTGCCAGCACTCCAGGGAAATTTAGCAATCAGCCCCAGCATTTT. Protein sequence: CASTPGKFSNQPQHF.

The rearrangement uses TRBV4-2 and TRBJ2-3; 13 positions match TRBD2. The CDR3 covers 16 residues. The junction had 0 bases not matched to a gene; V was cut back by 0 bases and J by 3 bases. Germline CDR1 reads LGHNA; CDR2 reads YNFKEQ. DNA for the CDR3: TGTGCCAGCAGCCAAGAGGGACTAGCGGGAACAGATACGCAGTATTTT. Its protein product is CASSQEGLAGTDTQYF.

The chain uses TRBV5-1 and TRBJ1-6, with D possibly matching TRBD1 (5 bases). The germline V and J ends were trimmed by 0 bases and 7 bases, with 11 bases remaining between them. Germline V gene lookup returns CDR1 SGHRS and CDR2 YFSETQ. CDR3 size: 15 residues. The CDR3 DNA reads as TGCGCCAGCAGCTTGGTTAGCGGGGACAATTCACCCCTCCACTTT. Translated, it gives CASSLVSGDNSPLHF.

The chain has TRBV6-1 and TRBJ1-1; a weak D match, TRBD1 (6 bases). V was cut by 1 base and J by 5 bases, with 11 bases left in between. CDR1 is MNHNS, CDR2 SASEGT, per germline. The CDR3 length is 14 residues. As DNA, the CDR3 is TGTGCCAGCAGTGAAGAGGGGGTTGTGACTGAAGCTTTCTTT. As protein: CASSEEGVVTEAFF.

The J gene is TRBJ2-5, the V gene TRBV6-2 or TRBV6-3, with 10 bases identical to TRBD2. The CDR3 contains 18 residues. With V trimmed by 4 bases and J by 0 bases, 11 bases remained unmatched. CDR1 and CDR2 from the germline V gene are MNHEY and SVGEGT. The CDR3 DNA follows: TGTGCCAGCAGTTCCCTAGGGTGGACTAGCGGAAACCAAGAGACCCAGTACTTC. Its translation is CASSSLGWTSGNQETQYF.

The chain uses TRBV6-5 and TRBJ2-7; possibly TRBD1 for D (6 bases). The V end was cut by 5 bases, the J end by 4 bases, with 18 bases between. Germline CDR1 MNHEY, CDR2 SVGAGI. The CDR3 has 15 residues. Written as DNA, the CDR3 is TGTGCCAGCAGTCGAGGCGGACAGCAAATATACGAGCAGTACTTC. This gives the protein CASSRGGQQIYEQYF.

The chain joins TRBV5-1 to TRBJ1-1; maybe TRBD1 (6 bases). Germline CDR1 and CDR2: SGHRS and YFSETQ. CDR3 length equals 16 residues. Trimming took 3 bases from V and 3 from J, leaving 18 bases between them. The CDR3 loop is CASSSSGAVRDTEAFF. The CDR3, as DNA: TGCGCCAGCAGCTCATCAGGGGCCGTGAGGGACACTGAAGCTTTCTTT.

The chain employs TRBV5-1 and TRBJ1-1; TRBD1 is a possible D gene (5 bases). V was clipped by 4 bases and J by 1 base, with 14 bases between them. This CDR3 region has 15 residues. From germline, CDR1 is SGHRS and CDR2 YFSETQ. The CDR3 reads CASSPYRRANTEAFF. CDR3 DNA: TGCGCCAGCAGCCCATACAGGAGGGCGAACACTGAAGCTTTCTTT.

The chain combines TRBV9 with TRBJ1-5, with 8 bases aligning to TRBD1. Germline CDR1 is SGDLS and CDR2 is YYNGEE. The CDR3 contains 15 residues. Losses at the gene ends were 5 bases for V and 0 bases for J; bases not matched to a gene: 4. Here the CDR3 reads CASSNRGDSNQPQHF. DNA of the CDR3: TGTGCCAGCAGTAACAGGGGGGATAGCAATCAGCCCCAGCATTTT.

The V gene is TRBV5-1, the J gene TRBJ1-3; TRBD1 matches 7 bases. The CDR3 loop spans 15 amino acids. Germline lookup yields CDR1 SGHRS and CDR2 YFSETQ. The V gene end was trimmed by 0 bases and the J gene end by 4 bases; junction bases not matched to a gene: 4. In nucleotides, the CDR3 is TGCGCCAGCAGCTTGGCCACAGGGGTGGGAAACACCATATATTTT. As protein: CASSLATGVGNTIYF.

The CDR3, as DNA: TGTGCCAGCAGCTTAGGGCGGGGGCTCTACAATGAGCAGTTCTTC. It translates to CASSLGRGLYNEQFF. The genes are TRBV11-3 and TRBJ2-1; D might be TRBD2 (7 bases). The V gene's germline CDR1 is SGHNT and CDR2 YENEEA. The CDR3 consists of 15 residues. V lost 1 base and J 3 bases, leaving 10 bases between the germline ends. Using reference TRBV11-3 and TRBJ2-1 for the parts outside the CDR3, the full variable domain is EAGVVQSPRYKIIEKKQPVAFWCNPISGHNTLYWYLQNLGQGPELLIRYENEEAVDDSQLPKDRFSAERLKGVDSTLKIQPAELGDSAVYLCASSLGRGLYNEQFFGPGTRLTVL.

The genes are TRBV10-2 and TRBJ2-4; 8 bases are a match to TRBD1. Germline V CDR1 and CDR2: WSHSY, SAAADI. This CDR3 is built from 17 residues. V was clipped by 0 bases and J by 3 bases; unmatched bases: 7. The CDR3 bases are TGCGCCAGCAGTGAGTCGATACAGGGGGTGGGCAAAAACATTCAGTACTTC. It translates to CASSESIQGVGKNIQYF.

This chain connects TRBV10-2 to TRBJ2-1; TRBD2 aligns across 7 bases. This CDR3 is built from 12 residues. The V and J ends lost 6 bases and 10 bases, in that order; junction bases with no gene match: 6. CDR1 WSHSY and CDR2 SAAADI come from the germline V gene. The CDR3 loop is CASSPQGGEQFF. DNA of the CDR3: TGCGCCAGCAGCCCGCAGGGAGGGGAGCAGTTCTTC.

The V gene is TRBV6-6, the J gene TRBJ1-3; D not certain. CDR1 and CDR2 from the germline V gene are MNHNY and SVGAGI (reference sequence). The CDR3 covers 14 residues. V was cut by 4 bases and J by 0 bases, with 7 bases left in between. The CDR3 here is CASSSTVSGNTIYF. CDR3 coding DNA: TGTGCCAGCAGTTCCACGGTCTCTGGAAACACCATATATTTT.